This T cell receptor beta chain was identified in a study of T cells in localized non-small cell lung cancer. Broader study findings: The study detected a median 57 of the top 100 tumor clones in adjacent lung. Uninvolved adjacent lung showed peak T cell clonality, exceeding tumor. Higher T cell density in the blood was associated with longer overall survival, whereas higher adjacent-lung clonality associated with shorter survival. One tumor region alone was sequenced, and heterogeneity therefore remains possible.

The V segment lost 2 bases and the J segment 4 bases; nucleotides outside the gene matches: 5. The CDR3 consists of 17 residues. Per the germline V gene, CDR1 is SGDLS and CDR2 is YYNGEE. As concerns this clone: Antigen: not known.

Method: immunoSEQ multiplex PCR; TCRdb's copy keeps in-frame clones and lacks some. This sample has tens of thousands of clones, with just over 85% found just once. V is TRBV9 and J is TRBJ2-5; 16 bases agree with TRBD2. The clonotype comes from an older male donor with stage III squamous cell lung carcinoma. Sequencing used peripheral blood, obtained before any cancer treatment. The CDR3 coding sequence is TGTGCCAGCAGCGTTCAGGGACTAGCGGGGGGGCCAGAGACCCAGTACTTC. Protein sequence: CASSVQGLAGGPETQYF.